Presented here are 31 T cell receptor beta chains from one specimen sequenced in a study of post-analysis software for immune sequencing data. Study findings and constraints: Patients used about five TRBV segments, including TRBV5-6, TRBV5-1 and TRBV20-1, more often than controls.

These receptors' targets are unknown. Incorporated into the TCR beta cDNA libraries were unique molecular identifiers, which served to reduce PCR and sequencing biases. TCRdb re-analysed the PCR reads in MiXCR, keeping a single row per CDR3 protein. Seen here are 600,000 to 700,000 distinct CDR3 sequences, more than 50% observed once, and the top ten hold about 11%. Sequences were obtained from blood. Receptors were obtained from a girl aged 2-10 years with multiple sclerosis.

The chain recombines TRBV7-3 with TRBJ2-1, with 7 positions matching TRBD1. Matching the DNA end better, TRBJ2-7 makes the J call doubtful. From germline, CDR1 is SGHTA and CDR2 FQGTGA. This CDR3 region has 15 residues. The CDR3 region is CASSLIGGSYNEQYF. The CDR3 DNA reads as TGTGCCAGCAGCTTAATAGGGGGCTCCTACAATGAGCAGTACTTC.

The V gene is TRBV5-1, the J gene TRBJ2-5, with TRBD2 as a possible D gene (5 bases). V dropped 1 base and J dropped 4 bases, with 8 bases sitting between them. CDR1 SGHRS and CDR2 YFSETQ come from the germline V gene. The CDR3 length is 13 residues. The CDR3 DNA reads as TGCGCCAGCAGCTTGAAAGAGGGAGAGACCCAGTACTTC. Residues: CASSLKEGETQYF.

The gene calls are TRBV6-2 or TRBV6-3 and TRBJ2-4; 7 nucleotides align to TRBD1. The end of the DNA fits TRBJ2-7 better, so the J call may be wrong. Germline loops: CDR1 MNHEY, CDR2 SVGEGT. The CDR3 runs 15 residues. Here the CDR3 DNA reads TGTGCCAGCAGTGATCCTACAGGGGCGTTCTACGAGCAGTACTTC. This gives the protein CASSDPTGAFYEQYF.

This clonotype was found a few times. The chain links TRBV2 to TRBJ2-3; D perhaps matches TRBD2 (5 bases). This CDR3 is 11 amino acids long. Per the germline V gene, CDR1 is SNHLY and CDR2 is FYNNEI. In DNA, the CDR3 is TGTGCTGGAGGAGAGACAGATACGCAGTATTTT. Encoded protein: CAGGETDTQYF.

This clonotype has only a few counts. This rearrangement joins TRBV29-1 to TRBJ2-3; 11 positions match TRBD2. This CDR3 has 14 residues. Germline assignment: CDR1 SQVTM and CDR2 ANQGSEA. After removal of 6 bases from V and 0 bases from J, the junction contained 2 bases not matched to a gene. Here the CDR3 reads CSVGTSGSTDTQYF. The CDR3 bases are TGCAGCGTGGGGACTAGCGGTAGCACAGATACGCAGTATTTT.

The chain combines TRBV7-7 with TRBJ2-1; no clear D. This CDR3 spans 13 amino acids. The germline gives CDR1 SSHAT, CDR2 FNYEAQ (reference sequence). Between the trimmed V and J ends, which lost 1 base and 10 bases, there was a span of 11 bases. For the CDR3, the DNA is TGTGCCAGCAGCTTAGGGGCCCGGCGGGAGCAGTTCTTC. It encodes CASSLGARREQFF.

The chain recombines TRBV5-1 with TRBJ1-1; D is perhaps TRBD1 (6 bases). Trimming cost V 3 bases and J 7 bases, with 10 bases left between them. The CDR3 is 12 residues long. Germline loops: CDR1 SGHRS, CDR2 YFSETQ. The CDR3 spells CASSWGRGEAFF. The CDR3 nucleotides read TGCGCCAGCAGCTGGGGCAGGGGTGAAGCTTTCTTT.

In its sample, this clonotype was seen a few times. V gene TRBV6-4 combines with J gene TRBJ2-1, with 13 bases matching TRBD2. The CDR3 spans 15 residues. V shed 4 bases and J 7 bases; nucleotides not matched to a gene: 4. Germline V gives CDR1 MRHNA, CDR2 SNTAGT. CDR3: CASSALGLAGNEQFF. The CDR3 DNA sequence: TGTGCCAGCAGTGCGCTGGGACTAGCGGGGAATGAGCAGTTCTTC.

CDR3 DNA sequence: TGTGCCACCCAGGGGGCGCGCCCCCCAGATACGCAGTATTTT. This codes for CATQGARPPDTQYF. The chain recombines TRBV6-5 with TRBJ2-3, with 8 bases fitting TRBD1. Trimming removed 10 bases from V and 4 bases from J; junction bases left unmatched: 10. Germline V lookup: CDR1 MNHEY, CDR2 SVGAGI. The CDR3 consists of 14 residues.

This chain connects TRBV25-1 to TRBJ2-1; 8 nucleotides match TRBD2. Germline V gene sequence: CDR1 MGHDK, CDR2 SYGVNS. The CDR3 spans 16 residues. J lost 3 bases, V lost 4 bases, and 8 bases had no gene match. The CDR3 DNA reads TGTGCCAGCAGTGTGGTAGCGGGACGATACTACAATGAGCAGTTCTTC. Its protein product is CASSVVAGRYYNEQFF. The variable domain in full, with the rest retrieved from reference TRBV25-1 and TRBJ2-1, is EADIYQTPRYLVIGTGKKITLECSQTMGHDKMYWYQQDPGMELHLIHYSYGVNSTEKGDLSSESTVSRIRTEHFPLTLESARPSHTSQYLCASSVVAGRYYNEQFFGPGTRLTVL.

This chain uses TRBV11-2 with TRBJ2-6, with 12 bases that match TRBD2. Germline CDR1 SGHAT, CDR2 FQNNGV. This CDR3 spans 18 amino acids. J lost 3 bases, V lost 5 bases, and 8 bases had no gene match. This chain's CDR3 is CASSPGTSGRRGANVLTF. The CDR3 DNA is TGTGCCAGCAGCCCCGGGACTAGCGGGCGGCGTGGGGCCAACGTCCTGACTTTC.

This chain joins TRBV10-2 and TRBJ2-7; D may be TRBD2 (6 bases). CDR3 length equals 19 residues. Between the trimmed V and J ends, which lost 2 bases and 2 bases, there was a span of 25 bases. In germline, CDR1 is WSHSY, CDR2 SAAADI. CDR3 sequence reads: CASSEIPGLSTRHTYEQYF. The CDR3 coding sequence is TGCGCCAGCAGTGAGATCCCCGGACTATCAACACGTCACACCTACGAGCAGTACTTC.

This chain joins TRBV5-1 and TRBJ1-1; D not resolved. The CDR3 extends over 14 amino acids. Germline V gene data show CDR1 as SGHRS and CDR2 as YFSETQ. V was pared by 2 bases and J by 1 base, with 9 bases between. CDR3 nucleotide sequence: TGCGCCAGCAGCTTAGAGAATTCGAACACTGAAGCTTTCTTT. Residues: CASSLENSNTEAFF.

V is TRBV7-8 and J is TRBJ1-1, with unresolved D. The V end lost 1 base, the J end lost 2 bases, and 11 bases lay between the germline ends. Germline-derived CDR1 and CDR2 are SGHVS and FQNEAQ. The CDR3 is made up of 15 amino acids. CDR3 in amino acids: CASSLGGGINTEAFF. The CDR3 DNA sequence: TGTGCCAGCAGCTTAGGGGGAGGAATCAACACTGAAGCTTTCTTT.

The CDR3 region has the DNA TGCGCCAGCAGTGAGTTGGGAACAGTCTCACAAGAGACCCAGTACTTC. It is translated as CASSELGTVSQETQYF. The V and J genes are TRBV10-1 and TRBJ2-5; D unclear. With 1 base removed from V and 2 bases from J, the gap between germline ends came to 14 bases. CDR1 is WNHNN and CDR2 is SYGVQD in the germline V gene (reference sequence). CDR3 size: 16 residues.

This clonotype was observed a handful of times. The V call is TRBV28, the J call TRBJ2-3; the match to TRBD2 covers 8 bases. The CDR3 covers 15 residues. From germline, CDR1 is MDHEN and CDR2 SYDVKM. The V and J ends lost 9 bases and 3 bases, in that order; junction bases with no gene match: 11. The CDR3 sequence: CASVRAGVLTDTQYF. Here the CDR3 DNA reads TGTGCCAGTGTCCGAGCGGGAGTTCTGACAGATACGCAGTATTTT.

This chain connects TRBV9 to TRBJ2-1; tentatively, D is TRBD1 (6 bases). The V end lost 3 bases, the J end lost 0 bases, and 19 bases lay between the germline ends. Germline CDR1 is SGDLS and CDR2 is YYNGEE. This CDR3 region has 18 residues. The CDR3 DNA reads as TGTGCCAGCAGCGCACAGAGGGGTGGCAGGGGCTCCTACAATGAGCAGTTCTTC. It translates to CASSAQRGGRGSYNEQFF.

The V call is TRBV7-2, the J call TRBJ1-5; D gene uncertain. Looked up from germline, CDR1 is SGHTA and CDR2 is FQGNSA. Deletions cut 4 bases from V and 0 bases from J, with 7 bases between. This CDR3 is 14 amino acids long. The CDR3 nucleotides read TGTGCCAGCAGCTGGCCGTATAGCAATCAGCCCCAGCATTTT. Protein: CASSWPYSNQPQHF.

This chain uses TRBV12-3 or TRBV12-4 with TRBJ2-3; D call uncertain. Trimming pared 5 bases from V and 6 bases from J, leaving 12 bases between. The CDR3 sequence is 13 residues long. The CDR3: CASSLSFGDTQYF. CDR3 nucleotide sequence: TGTGCCAGCAGTCTCTCGTTTGGGGATACGCAGTATTTT.

CDR3 bases: TGTGCCAGCAGCTTCGGCAGAATAACAGCGGGCTACACCTTC. Its protein product is CASSFGRITAGYTF. The chain links TRBV7-2 to TRBJ1-2; D is unresolved. V gave up 3 bases and J gave up 8 bases, with 16 bases separating them. Germline CDR1 and CDR2: SGHTA and FQGNSA. The CDR3 covers 14 residues. The full variable domain, its missing parts supplied by reference TRBV7-2 and TRBJ1-2, is GAGVSQSPSNKVTEKGKDVELRCDPISGHTALYWYRQSLGQGLEFLIYFQGNSAPDKSGLPSDRFSAERTGGSVSTLTIQRTQQEDSAVYLCASSFGRITAGYTFGSGTRLTVV.

In this sample, this clonotype turned up a few times. V usage is TRBV9 and J usage is TRBJ2-1; D is tentatively TRBD1 or TRBD2 (5 bases each). Trimming stripped 0 bases from V and 10 bases from J, with 14 bases between. The CDR3 contains 14 residues. Germline loops: CDR1 SGDLS, CDR2 YYNGEE. CDR3 region: CASSVGGSGAEQFF. In DNA, the CDR3 is TGTGCCAGCAGCGTAGGGGGCTCCGGGGCGGAGCAGTTCTTC.

The chain combines TRBV20-1 with TRBJ2-5, with 14 bases that match TRBD2. The J call is doubtful: the DNA matches TRBJ2-7 better. This CDR3 is built from 18 residues. The germline CDR1 and CDR2 sequences are DFQATT and SNEGSKA (reference sequence). The CDR3 DNA follows: TGCAGTGCTAGAGAGACTAGCGGGAGGGTGAACCCTTCCTACGAGCAGTACTTC. Its translation: CSARETSGRVNPSYEQYF.

This chain joins TRBV29-1 and TRBJ2-7; tentative D call: TRBD2 (6 bases). CDR3 length equals 15 residues. CDR1 and CDR2 from the germline V gene are SQVTM and ANQGSEA. V shed 3 bases and J shed 0 bases, with 15 bases lying between them. CDR3 DNA: TGCAGCGTTGAGGGAACGCGGGATGGCTCCTACGAGCAGTACTTC. It is translated as CSVEGTRDGSYEQYF.

This clonotype was detected a few times. The chain carries TRBV20-1 and TRBJ2-1; 9 nucleotides align to TRBD2. Germline lookup yields CDR1 DFQATT and CDR2 SNEGSKA (reference sequence). V lost 3 bases and J lost 0; bases outside the gene matches: 3. This CDR3 region has 15 residues. In nucleotides, the CDR3 is TGCAGTGCTAGCTCGACTAGCGGCTCCTACAATGAGCAGTTCTTC. Protein: CSASSTSGSYNEQFF.

This chain uses TRBV6-2 or TRBV6-3 with TRBJ2-6, with a possible D match to TRBD1 (6 bases). CDR3 length equals 17 residues. Germline CDR1 reads MNHEY; CDR2 reads SVGEGT. The germline V and J ends were trimmed by 8 bases and 0 bases, with 17 bases remaining between them. DNA for the CDR3: TGTGCCAGCTTGACAGGCCTGTTAGGCTCTGGGGCCAACGTCCTGACTTTC. It translates to CASLTGLLGSGANVLTF.

The rearrangement joins TRBV7-9 to TRBJ2-2; TRBD1 might be the D (6 bases). This CDR3 contains 16 residues. V was shortened by 5 bases and J by 5 bases, with 18 bases between the two germline ends. In germline, CDR1 is SEHNR, CDR2 FQNEAQ (reference sequence). The CDR3 region is CASSTGQTLGTGELFF. In nucleotides, the CDR3 is TGTGCCAGCAGCACCGGACAGACCCTAGGAACCGGGGAGCTGTTTTTT.

The CDR3 DNA sequence: TGCAGCGTTGGGCCCGGGATGGGCTATGGCTACACCTTC. Protein: CSVGPGMGYGYTF. This chain connects TRBV29-1 to TRBJ1-2; D not certain. CDR1 and CDR2 (germline): SQVTM, ANQGSEA. The CDR3 loop spans 13 amino acids. V gave up 4 bases and J gave up 4 bases, with 13 bases separating them. The entire variable domain, with the rest obtained from reference TRBV29-1 and TRBJ1-2, is as follows: SAVISQKPSRDICQRGTSLTIQCQVDSQVTMMFWYRQQPGQSLTLIATANQGSEATYESGFVIDKFPISRPNLTFSTLTVSNMSPEDSSIYLCSVGPGMGYGYTFGSGTRLTVV.

The V and J genes are TRBV20-1 and TRBJ1-2, with TRBD1 identical over 8 bases. Trimming removed 5 bases from V and 4 bases from J; junction bases left unmatched: 9. The CDR3 totals 14 residues. Germline CDR1 DFQATT, CDR2 SNEGSKA (reference sequence). In DNA form, the CDR3 reads TGCAGTGCTCGGACAGGGCCCGATGGCTATGGCTACACCTTC. It specifies CSARTGPDGYGYTF.

The CDR3 region is CASSGTGGSKSSYNEQFF. CDR3 bases: TGTGCCAGCAGCGGGACAGGGGGGTCCAAGAGCTCCTACAATGAGCAGTTCTTC. This rearrangement joins TRBV7-9 to TRBJ2-1; 11 nucleotides agree with TRBD1. The trim removed 5 bases at V and 0 bases at J, leaving 9 bases unmatched. Germline CDR1 SEHNR, CDR2 FQNEAQ (reference sequence). CDR3 length: 18 amino acids.

V gene TRBV27 combines with J gene TRBJ1-2; 7 bases match TRBD1. V was clipped by 7 bases and J by 4 bases; unmatched bases: 15. CDR1 and CDR2 from the germline V gene are MNHEY and SMNVEV (reference sequence). The CDR3 extends over 16 amino acids. The DNA for the CDR3 is TGTGCCAGCACCGGACAACCAGGGGGACGGAGCTATGGCTACACCTTC. Translation: CASTGQPGGRSYGYTF.

This clonotype has only one observation. The rearrangement links TRBV4-2 to TRBJ2-7; 9 nucleotides match TRBD1. The CDR3 contains 15 residues. J was trimmed by 1 base and V by 1 base; bases with no gene match: 2. CDR1 LGHNA and CDR2 YNFKEQ come from the germline V gene. The CDR3 loop reads CASSQGDRESYEQYF. In DNA form, the CDR3 reads TGTGCCAGCAGCCAAGGGGACAGGGAATCCTACGAGCAGTACTTC.